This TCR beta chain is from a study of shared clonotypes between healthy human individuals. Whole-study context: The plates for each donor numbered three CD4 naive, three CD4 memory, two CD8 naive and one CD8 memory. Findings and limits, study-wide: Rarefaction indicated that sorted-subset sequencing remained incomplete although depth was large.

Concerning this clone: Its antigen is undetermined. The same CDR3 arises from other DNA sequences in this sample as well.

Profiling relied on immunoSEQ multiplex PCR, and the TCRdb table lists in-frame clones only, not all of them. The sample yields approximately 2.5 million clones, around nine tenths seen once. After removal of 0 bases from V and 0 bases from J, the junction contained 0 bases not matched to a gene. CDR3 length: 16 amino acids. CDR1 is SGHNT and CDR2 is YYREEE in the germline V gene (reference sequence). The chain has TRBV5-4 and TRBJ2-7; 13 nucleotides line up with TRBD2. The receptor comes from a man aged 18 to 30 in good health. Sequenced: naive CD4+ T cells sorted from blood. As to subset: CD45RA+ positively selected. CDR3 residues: CASSLGTSGSSYEQYF. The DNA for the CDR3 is TGTGCCAGCAGCTTGGGGACTAGCGGGAGCTCCTACGAGCAGTACTTC.